This T cell receptor (beta chain) was sequenced in a study of T cell responses to AZD1222 COVID-19 vaccine. With respect to this clone: Antigen unknown.

Produced via immunoSEQ multiplex PCR; TCRdb's table is partial and in-frame only. The table has just over 150,000 clones, 88% seen once. Findings of the study overall: Spike-wide vaccine-associated CD4 TCRs dominated at 160-218 and 743-854.

The origin of this receptor is an adult who had recovered from COVID-19. The sample consisted of peripheral blood, taken after recovery from COVID-19.

This CDR3 reads CASSLGQGVREQYF. The CDR3 DNA is TGTGCCAGCAGCTTAGGTCAGGGGGTACGCGAGCAGTACTTC. The rearrangement joins TRBV7-2 to TRBJ2-7, with 7 nucleotides matching TRBD1. With V trimmed by 1 base and J by 6 bases, 6 bases remained unmatched. Germline lookup yields CDR1 SGHTA and CDR2 FQGNSA. This CDR3 has 14 amino acids.